The T cell receptor (beta chain) under discussion was sequenced for a study of cytomegalovirus exposure and HLA in healthy donors. Whole-study findings and limits: In a later analysis, an Asian-associated ancestry cluster reportedly showed fewer N-insertions than the 666-donor mean.

With regard to this clone: Its cognate antigen is unknown.

This CDR3 contains 14 residues. In germline, CDR1 is MNHEY, CDR2 SVGAGI. Trimming shortened V by 1 base and J by 3 bases, and 9 bases separated the two germline ends. PCR used 60 Vbeta primers and 13 Jbeta primers. Original processing methods: Later, 65 million to 85 million unique TCR beta chains were counted in an analysis, and roughly 11 million of them were shared. The method was immunoSEQ multiplex PCR; TCRdb's version includes in-frame clones alone and lacks a portion of them. For V, J and clone size, that table is used; D and trimming come from the DNA. Among about 100,000 clones listed, roughly 80% were seen once.

The clonotype comes from a woman aged 60-75 years in good health and CMV-seronegative. The chain joins TRBV6-5 to TRBJ1-1; D not certain. The sample consisted of PBMCs. The CDR3 DNA reads TGTGCCAGCAGTTACTTCGGGAGGGACACTGAAGCTTTCTTT. Its protein product is CASSYFGRDTEAFF.